These 29 T cell receptor beta chains were sequenced from one sample in a study of identical twins. MiXCR, run by TCRdb on the 5' RACE reads, gives a single entry per CDR3 protein. The sample holds more than 600,000 distinct CDR3 sequences, about 18% seen once. These data are also associated with another study on T cells expressing NK-cell markers.

The sequencing sample was made of PBMCs. These receptors all come from a woman under 30 in good health.

The CDR3 coding sequence is TGTGCCATCAGTGAACGGGCCACGGGAGGGGAGACCCAGTACTTC. Translated, it gives CAISERATGGETQYF. The rearrangement uses TRBV10-3 and TRBJ2-5, with 8 bases matching TRBD2. The CDR3 covers 15 residues. Germline-derived CDR1 and CDR2 are ENHRY and SYGVKD. Trimming removed 3 bases from V and 5 bases from J; junction bases left unmatched: 8.

V is TRBV20-1 and J is TRBJ2-5; 11 bases are a match to TRBD2. Trimming cost V 0 bases and J 5 bases; bases outside gene matches: 8. CDR3 size: 16 residues. Germline assignment: CDR1 DFQATT and CDR2 SNEGSKA (reference sequence). The CDR3 nucleotides are TGCAGTGCTAGAGATGGTAGCGGGAGGGCCGGTGAGACCCAGTACTTC. This codes for CSARDGSGRAGETQYF.

This sequence joins TRBV9 and TRBJ2-7; 8 bases agree with TRBD2. Per germline, CDR1 SGDLS and CDR2 YYNGEE. J lost 0 bases, V lost 6 bases, and 8 bases had no gene match. The CDR3 loop spans 15 amino acids. In nucleotides, the CDR3 is TGTGCCAGCACCCCGGGGGGGACAACCTCCTACGAGCAGTACTTC. This translates into CASTPGGTTSYEQYF.

This clonotype was found a few times. V gene TRBV12-3 or TRBV12-4 combines with J gene TRBJ2-7; no firm D call. V lost 6 bases and J lost 7, with 13 bases in between. The length of the CDR3 is 12 residues. In DNA, the CDR3 is TGTGCCAGCAGAAGGACCCCCGGTGAGCAGTACTTC. Translated: CASRRTPGEQYF.

The chain recombines TRBV20-1 with TRBJ2-3; TRBD2 matches 16 bases. Germline CDR1 is DFQATT and CDR2 is SNEGSKA (reference sequence). This CDR3 region has 15 residues. J was trimmed by 7 bases and V by 6 bases; bases with no gene match: 7. This CDR3 is CSATGTSGRANTQYF. CDR3 sequence (DNA): TGCAGTGCCACCGGGACTAGCGGGAGGGCCAATACGCAGTATTTT.

The chain couples TRBV6-1 to TRBJ2-1, with 14 bases lining up with TRBD2. The V and J ends lost 7 bases and 4 bases, in that order; junction bases with no gene match: 6. The CDR3 contains 16 residues. CDR1 MNHNS and CDR2 SASEGT come from the germline V gene. CDR3 DNA: TGTGCCAGCAACGGACTAGCGGGAGGCCCTTACAATGAGCAGTTCTTC. Encoded protein: CASNGLAGGPYNEQFF.

The rearrangement uses TRBV7-9 and TRBJ2-1; 11 bases are a match to TRBD2. V dropped 5 bases and J dropped 9; count of bases not matched to a gene: 15. Germline values: CDR1 SEHNR, CDR2 FQNEAQ (reference sequence). The CDR3 loop spans 17 amino acids. The CDR3 is CASSPRVAGGLGGEQFF. CDR3 sequence (DNA): TGTGCCAGCAGCCCCCGTGTAGCGGGAGGGCTGGGGGGTGAGCAGTTCTTC.

V is TRBV7-3 and J is TRBJ2-2; 10 nucleotides agree with TRBD2. The CDR3 loop spans 15 amino acids. The germline V gene has CDR1 SGHTA and CDR2 FQGTGA. J lost 6 bases, V lost 6 bases, and 7 bases had no gene match. CDR3 nucleotide sequence: TGTGCCAGCAGACAATCGGGGACTAGCGCCGGGGAGCTGTTTTTT. Translating gives CASRQSGTSAGELFF.

V is TRBV20-1 and J is TRBJ2-5; D not resolved. Germline-derived CDR1 and CDR2 are DFQATT and SNEGSKA (reference sequence). Trimming stripped 6 bases from V and 0 bases from J, with 14 bases between. The CDR3 consists of 14 residues. The CDR3 is CSATALRDQETQYF. DNA of the CDR3: TGCAGTGCCACGGCCCTCCGAGACCAAGAGACCCAGTACTTC.

This clonotype was observed a handful of times. The chain joins TRBV16 to TRBJ2-5; D tentatively reads TRBD1 or TRBD2 (5 bases each). Looked up from germline, CDR1 is KGHSY and CDR2 is FQNENV. Trimming took off 1 base at V and 0 bases at J, with 12 bases between the two ends. There are 16 residues in the CDR3. The CDR3 nucleotides read TGTGCCAGCAGCCAATTGGAAGGGACCTACCAAGAGACCCAGTACTTC. Encoded protein: CASSQLEGTYQETQYF. The full variable domain, its missing parts supplied by reference TRBV16 and TRBJ2-5, is GEEVAQTPKHLVRGEGQKAKLYCAPIKGHSYVFWYQQVLKNEFKFLISFQNENVFDETGMPKERFSAKCLPNSPCSLEIQATKLEDSAVYFCASSQLEGTYQETQYFGPGTRLLVL.

This chain uses TRBV12-3 or TRBV12-4 with TRBJ2-5, with 8 bases matching TRBD1. The CDR3 runs 12 residues. With V trimmed by 8 bases and J by 5 bases, 4 bases remained unmatched. The CDR3 DNA follows: TGTGCCAGCGCAGGGGGCATGGAGACCCAGTACTTC. Translating gives CASAGGMETQYF.

CDR3 bases: TGTGCCAGCAGTTTTTTCGCACGTTCACCCCTCCACTTT. Translation: CASSFFARSPLHF. V gene TRBV12-3 or TRBV12-4 combines with J gene TRBJ1-6; D not resolved. Trimming cost V 3 bases and J 9 bases, with 9 bases left between them. The CDR3 covers 13 residues.

This clonotype showed up just a few times. J is TRBJ2-3 and V is TRBV10-2; tentatively, D is TRBD1 (7 bases). The CDR3 runs 14 residues. V lost 5 bases and J lost 8, with 17 bases in between. Germline CDR1 WSHSY, CDR2 SAAADI. CDR3 sequence: CASSLSGGIGTQYF. The CDR3 DNA reads as TGCGCCAGCAGTTTATCAGGGGGGATAGGTACGCAGTATTTT.

V usage is TRBV28 and J usage is TRBJ2-7, with a tentative D call TRBD2 (6 bases). The germline V gene encodes CDR1 MDHEN and CDR2 SYDVKM. The CDR3 totals 15 residues. Between the trimmed V and J ends, which lost 5 bases and 1 base, there was a span of 15 bases. DNA of the CDR3: TGTGCCAGCAGTCTTCCCGGGGGAGCTTCCTACGAGCAGTACTTC. Translating it yields CASSLPGGASYEQYF.

This clonotype showed up many times. V and J are TRBV14 and TRBJ2-7, with 7 bases matching TRBD1. The V gene's germline CDR1 is SGHDN and CDR2 FVKESK. The CDR3 is made up of 13 amino acids. Trimming at V came to 6 bases and at J to 2 bases, leaving 4 bases not matched to a gene. The CDR3 is CASRRQGTYEQYF. The CDR3 bases are TGTGCCAGCAGACGACAGGGTACCTACGAGCAGTACTTC.

This clonotype was detected a few times. This chain connects TRBV9 to TRBJ2-2; TRBD2 matches 15 bases. This CDR3 is 18 amino acids long. Germline CDR1 and CDR2: SGDLS and YYNGEE. V shed 4 bases and J 0 bases; nucleotides not matched to a gene: 4. The CDR3 is CASSLRTSGRANTGELFF. The CDR3 coding sequence is TGTGCCAGCAGCCTCCGGACTAGCGGGAGGGCGAACACCGGGGAGCTGTTTTTT.

This clonotype was recorded a few times. The chain joins TRBV5-1 to TRBJ1-6; D gene unclear. Germline V lookup: CDR1 SGHRS, CDR2 YFSETQ. This CDR3 has 15 residues. With 0 bases removed from V and 0 bases from J, the gap between germline ends came to 4 bases. CDR3 bases: TGCGCCAGCAGCTTGGCCGGCTCCTATAATTCACCCCTCCACTTT. This gives the protein CASSLAGSYNSPLHF.

V usage is TRBV7-2 and J usage is TRBJ2-7; D is undetermined. The germline gives CDR1 SGHTA, CDR2 FQGNSA. The CDR3 runs 13 residues. Trimming removed 5 bases from V and 3 bases from J, with 11 bases in between. The CDR3 DNA reads TGTGCCAGCAGCCCCACGGTCCGCTACGAGCAGTACTTC. It translates to CASSPTVRYEQYF.

The V and J genes are TRBV20-1 and TRBJ1-1; a weak D match, TRBD1 (5 bases). V lost 2 bases and J lost 6, with 13 bases in between. The CDR3 is 13 amino acids. Germline-derived CDR1 and CDR2 are DFQATT and SNEGSKA (reference sequence). The CDR3 nucleotides are TGCAGTGCTAGAAGGATTACGGGGCCTGAAGCTTTCTTT. This gives the protein CSARRITGPEAFF.

This clonotype occurred a few times. The chain uses TRBV20-1 and TRBJ2-3, with D unclear. V was pared by 3 bases and J by 2 bases, with 6 bases between. Per germline, CDR1 DFQATT and CDR2 SNEGSKA (reference sequence). The CDR3 consists of 12 residues. This CDR3 reads CSASGDTDTQYF. CDR3 coding DNA: TGCAGTGCTAGCGGAGACACAGATACGCAGTATTTT.

The gene calls are TRBV20-1 and TRBJ2-1, with 8 bases fitting TRBD1. V trimming: 1 base; J trimming: 4 bases; junction bases outside the gene matches: 12. The CDR3 is 17 residues long. Germline V lookup: CDR1 DFQATT, CDR2 SNEGSKA (reference sequence). This chain's CDR3 is CSARAYPGQGTYNEQFF. The CDR3 DNA follows: TGCAGTGCTAGAGCATACCCAGGACAGGGAACATACAATGAGCAGTTCTTC.

This clonotype appeared many times. This rearrangement joins TRBV5-1 to TRBJ1-1, with TRBD1 matching over 7 bases. Germline V gives CDR1 SGHRS, CDR2 YFSETQ. The V segment lost 2 bases and the J segment 4 bases; nucleotides outside the gene matches: 2. This CDR3 spans 13 amino acids. The CDR3 bases are TGCGCCAGCAGCTTTACAGGGGTCACTGAAGCTTTCTTT. The encoded protein is CASSFTGVTEAFF.

This clonotype was counted between two and nine times. The chain recombines TRBV12-3 or TRBV12-4 with TRBJ2-7; the match to TRBD2 covers 8 bases. The length of the CDR3 is 14 residues. The V gene end was trimmed by 6 bases and the J gene end by 12 bases; junction bases not matched to a gene: 16. The CDR3 here is CASSSGTRFGGLYF. CDR3 nucleotides: TGTGCCAGCAGCTCCGGGACTAGGTTTGGGGGACTGTACTTC.

The gene calls are TRBV7-2 and TRBJ2-7, with D possibly TRBD1 on 6 matching bases. V lost 0 bases and J 2 bases, leaving 11 bases between the germline ends. CDR1 is SGHTA and CDR2 is FQGNSA in the germline V gene. The CDR3 is 15 amino acids. The CDR3: CASSLAGTLTYEQYF. As DNA, the CDR3 is TGTGCCAGCAGCTTAGCCGGGACACTAACCTACGAGCAGTACTTC.

This clonotype came up a few times. The chain has TRBV10-1 and TRBJ2-7; D may be TRBD2 (5 bases). Germline CDR1 reads WNHNN; CDR2 reads SYGVQD (reference sequence). This CDR3 spans 14 amino acids. V was clipped by 6 bases and J by 6 bases, with 18 bases between them. The CDR3 bases are TGCGCCAGCAGCCCCCTACTCGGGGATGTCGAGCAGTACTTC. Protein sequence: CASSPLLGDVEQYF.

This clonotype was detected a few times. This rearrangement joins TRBV12-3 or TRBV12-4 to TRBJ2-1, with 15 bases that match TRBD2. With 4 bases clipped from V and 7 bases from J, the junction kept 5 bases outside the gene matches. The CDR3 is 16 amino acids. CDR3 coding DNA: TGTGCCAGCAGTTGGGGACTAGCGGGAGGTCGGAATGAGCAGTTCTTC. It yields the protein CASSWGLAGGRNEQFF.

The V gene is TRBV24-1, the J gene TRBJ2-5; possibly TRBD1 or TRBD2 for D (5 bases each). The V end lost 0 bases, the J end lost 5 bases, and 24 bases lay between the germline ends. The germline CDR1 and CDR2 sequences are KGHDR and SFDVKD. This CDR3 region has 19 residues. This CDR3 is CATSDLWGPNTHPLETQYF. The CDR3 DNA sequence: TGTGCCACCAGTGATTTGTGGGGACCGAATACCCACCCCCTGGAGACCCAGTACTTC.

This clonotype has a count of ten or more. The chain uses TRBV3-1 and TRBJ2-1; TRBD2 aligns across 9 bases. The length of the CDR3 is 17 residues. V trimming: 0 bases; J trimming: 7 bases; junction bases outside the gene matches: 10. Germline-derived CDR1 and CDR2 are LGHDT and YNNKEL (reference sequence). CDR3: CASSQDRSPLAGNEQFF. DNA for the CDR3: TGTGCCAGCAGCCAAGATCGTAGTCCGCTAGCGGGGAATGAGCAGTTCTTC.

This clonotype was observed a handful of times. The rearrangement joins TRBV5-1 to TRBJ2-7; D possibly matches TRBD1 or TRBD2 (6 bases each). Trimming left V 3 bases short and J 4 bases short, with 17 bases between. The CDR3 has 15 amino acids. Germline CDR1 is SGHRS and CDR2 is YFSETQ. CDR3 amino acids: CASSSQGGIQYEQYF. CDR3 nucleotides: TGCGCCAGCAGCTCGCAAGGGGGGATACAATACGAGCAGTACTTC.